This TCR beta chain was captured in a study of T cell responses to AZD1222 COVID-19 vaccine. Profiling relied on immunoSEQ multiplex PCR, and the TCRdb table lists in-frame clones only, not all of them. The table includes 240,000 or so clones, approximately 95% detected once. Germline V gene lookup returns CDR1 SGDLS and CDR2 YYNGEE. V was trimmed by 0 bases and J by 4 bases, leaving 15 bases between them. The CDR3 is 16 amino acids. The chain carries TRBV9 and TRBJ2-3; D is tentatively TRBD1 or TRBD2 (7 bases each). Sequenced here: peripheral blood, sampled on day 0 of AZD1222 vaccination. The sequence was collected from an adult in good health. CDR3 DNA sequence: TGTGCCAGCAGCGTAGATGAGGGAGGGGGCCCAGATACGCAGTATTTT. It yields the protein CASSVDEGGGPDTQYF.